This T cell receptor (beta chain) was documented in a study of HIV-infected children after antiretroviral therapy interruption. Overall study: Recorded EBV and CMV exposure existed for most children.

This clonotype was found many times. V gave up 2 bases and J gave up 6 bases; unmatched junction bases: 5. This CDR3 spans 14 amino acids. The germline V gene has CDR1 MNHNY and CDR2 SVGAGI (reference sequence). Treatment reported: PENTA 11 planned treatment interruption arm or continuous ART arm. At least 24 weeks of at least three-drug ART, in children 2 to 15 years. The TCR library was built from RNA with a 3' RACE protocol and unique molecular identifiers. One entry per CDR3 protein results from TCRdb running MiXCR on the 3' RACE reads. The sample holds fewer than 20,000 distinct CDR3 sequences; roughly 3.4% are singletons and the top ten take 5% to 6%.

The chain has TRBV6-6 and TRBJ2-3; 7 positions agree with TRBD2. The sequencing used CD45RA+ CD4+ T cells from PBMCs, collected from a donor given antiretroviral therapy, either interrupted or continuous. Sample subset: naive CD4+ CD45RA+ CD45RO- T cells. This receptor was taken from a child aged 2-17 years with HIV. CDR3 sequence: CASSYPGGSDTQYF. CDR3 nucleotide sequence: TGTGCCAGCAGTTACCCCGGGGGGTCCGATACGCAGTATTTT.